This T cell receptor (beta chain) originates from a study of T cell responses to AZD1222 COVID-19 vaccine. Whole-study findings and limits: Sampling that yielded the repertoires occurred only after the peak T cell response. Once two AZD1222 doses were given, Spike-specific TCR breadth and depth went up. Mapped onto spike, vaccine-associated CD4 TCRs spanned it and were dominant at 160-218 and 743-854. Clonal diversity was possibly underestimated; the donors were predominantly white British and more often female.

The assay was immunoSEQ multiplex PCR, and TCRdb's table has in-frame clones only and misses some. This table holds about 54,000 clones, about 85% found once. Remarks on this clone: The antigen remains undetermined.

The sequenced sample was peripheral blood, obtained on day 0 of AZD1222 vaccination. The clonotype originates from an adult in good health.

CDR3 region: CASSPPGTGGRHTEAFF. CDR3 DNA: TGTGCCAGCTCACCACCCGGGACAGGGGGGAGACACACTGAAGCTTTCTTT. This chain links TRBV18 with TRBJ1-1, with 11 positions matching TRBD1. Losses at the gene ends were 0 bases for V and 3 bases for J; bases not matched to a gene: 6. Germline loops: CDR1 KGHSH, CDR2 LQKENI. The length of the CDR3 is 17 residues.